Listed below are T cell receptor beta chains from one sample, sequenced in a study of PD-1 blockade in mismatch repair-deficient tumors. Some clones are missing from TCRdb's copy, which holds only in-frame ones; the method was immunoSEQ multiplex PCR. The sample includes under 50,000 clones, 77% of them seen just once. The sequences come from PBMCs, collected before pembrolizumab treatment. These receptor sequences come from an adult with mismatch repair-deficient cancer. CDR3s include the opening cysteine and the closing phenylalanine or tryptophan. D genes are given only for firm matches. Some rows have no size entry. The others give once, few or many, or a class for an expanded clone.

D gene | clone size | J gene | V gene | CDR3 DNA | CDR3 protein
TRBD2 | - | TRBJ2-4 | TRBV28 | TGTGCCAGCAGTAGTAGCGGGGGTCCTCCCCGGGGTGCCAAAAACATTCAGTACTTC | CASSSSGGPPRGAKNIQYF
TRBD1 | - | TRBJ1-2 | TRBV6-5 | TGTGCCAGCAGTTATCAGGGGGCGAACTATGGCTACACCTTC | CASSYQGANYGYTF
- | - | TRBJ2-7 | TRBV29-1 | TGCAGCGTTGAGTGGGGAGAGAACTACGAGCAGTACTTC | CSVEWGENYEQYF
TRBD2 | - | TRBJ2-3 | TRBV5-6 | TGTGCCAGCAGCTTGACTAGCGAACTTCAAGATACGCAGTATTTT | CASSLTSELQDTQYF
- | - | TRBJ2-7 | TRBV6-5 | TGTGCCAGCAGTTCCCCTCCTAATTCCTACGAGCAGTACTTC | CASSSPPNSYEQYF
TRBD2 | - | TRBJ2-1 | TRBV14 | TGTGCCAGCAGCCACCTCTGGCGGGAGGGCGGGAATGAGCAGTTCTTC | CASSHLWREGGNEQFF
- | - | TRBJ1-1 | TRBV27 | TGTGCCAGCAGGGGTCTCGAGAACACTGAAGCTTTCTTT | CASRGLENTEAFF
- | few | TRBJ2-7 | TRBV13 | TGTGCCAGCAGCATAATCGGGGTTGAAGGAGGTGGCGAGCAGTACTTC | CASSIIGVEGGGEQYF
TRBD2 | - | TRBJ2-5 | TRBV19 | TGTGCCAGTAGTGTCATGGGAGGGCCCGAAGAGACCCAGTACTTC | CASSVMGGPEETQYF
- | - | TRBJ1-5 | TRBV28 | TGTGCCAGCAGAGGACCCAATCAGCCCCAGCATTTT | CASRGPNQPQHF
- | few | TRBJ1-2 | TRBV2 | TGTGCCAGCCGAGGGGGACATGGCTACACCTTC | CASRGGHGYTF
- | once | TRBJ1-1 | TRBV14 | TGTGCCAGCAGCCAATACAGGAACACTGAAGCTTTCTTT | CASSQYRNTEAFF
- | - | TRBJ1-4 | TRBV2 | TGTGCCAGCAGTCGACAGCTTAATGAAAAACTGTTTTTT | CASSRQLNEKLFF
- | - | TRBJ2-4 | TRBV5-5 | TGTGCCAGCAGTTCAGACAGGCTGGGAGCCAAAAACATTCAGTACTTC | CASSSDRLGAKNIQYF
- | - | TRBJ2-1 | TRBV5-1 | TGCGCCAGCACGTTGGGCTCCAATGAGCAGTTCTTC | CASTLGSNEQFF
- | once | TRBJ1-2 | TRBV7-9 | TGTGCCAGCAGCTCGGGGGGGGCGCGAAGTGGCTACACCTTC | CASSSGGARSGYTF
TRBD2 | - | TRBJ2-7 | TRBV5-1 | TGCGCCAGCAGCTCGCTAGCGGATCTTGGTGAGCAGTACTTC | CASSSLADLGEQYF
TRBD2 | - | TRBJ2-7 | TRBV25-1 | TGTGCCAGCAGTGACGGGGTAGCGGGAGGAAACGAGCAGTACTTC | CASSDGVAGGNEQYF
- | - | TRBJ2-7 | TRBV4-1 | TGCGCCAGCAGCCAAGGTGAATGGGGTGGCGAGCAGTACTTC | CASSQGEWGGEQYF
TRBD1 | - | TRBJ1-3 | TRBV9 | TGTGCCAGCAGCGTAGAAAACAGGGGAGCAAACACCATATATTTT | CASSVENRGANTIYF
TRBD1 | few | TRBJ2-5 | TRBV29-1 | TGCAGCGTTGAAGGGGGGACAGGGGGTGGAGAGACCCAGTACTTC | CSVEGGTGGGETQYF
TRBD1 | - | TRBJ2-6 | TRBV7-9 | TGTGCCAGCAGCGCACCGGGACAGGGGAATGCTGGGGCCAACGTCCTGACTTTC | CASSAPGQGNAGANVLTF
TRBD2 | - | TRBJ2-3 | TRBV19 | TGTGCCAGTAAAGAGGTCGGGGGAGGGCCGGACTTGGATACGCAGTATTTT | CASKEVGGGPDLDTQYF
- | - | TRBJ2-1 | TRBV5-4 | TGTGCCAGCAGCCCCGACTATTCGACCTACAATGAGCAGTTCTTC | CASSPDYSTYNEQFF
TRBD1 | - | TRBJ1-2 | TRBV5-6 | TGTGCCAGCAGCCCGGACAGGGCACATGGCTACACCTTC | CASSPDRAHGYTF
TRBD2 | - | TRBJ2-1 | TRBV7-2 | TGTGCCAGCAGACCCGGGAGCGGGAGGGGAAATGAGCAGTTCTTC | CASRPGSGRGNEQFF